This is a list of T cell receptor beta chains from one sample in a study of PD-L1 blockade in urothelial cancer. Generated by immunoSEQ multiplex PCR, the TCRdb table keeps only in-frame clones and is missing some. The sample includes around 100,000 clones, approximately 85% seen only once; the top ten take more than 2%. This specimen consisted of PBMCs, obtained around atezolizumab (anti-PD-L1) treatment. The receptors here all came from a man aged 50 to 59 with urothelial cancer. CDR3s leave out the opening cysteine and the closing phenylalanine or tryptophan. Each record gives: J gene, D gene, V gene, CDR3 length, CDR3 protein. The D gene is left open where the match is weak.

j_gene: TRBJ2-7; d_gene: TRBD2; v_gene: TRBV19; len: 13; CDR3aa: ASSKGRAGVSEQY
j_gene: TRBJ2-7; d_gene: TRBD2; v_gene: TRBV7-2; len: 15; CDR3aa: ASSSIFGLAGAIEQY
j_gene: TRBJ2-1; d_gene: TRBD2; v_gene: TRBV27; len: 12; CDR3aa: ASRGTSGTGEQF
j_gene: TRBJ2-2; d_gene: .; v_gene: TRBV9; len: 10; CDR3aa: ASSAEAGELF
j_gene: TRBJ2-3; d_gene: .; v_gene: TRBV28; len: 11; CDR3aa: ASSLPPSDTQY
j_gene: TRBJ2-7; d_gene: .; v_gene: TRBV28; len: 13; CDR3aa: ASSFGQQNSYEQY
j_gene: TRBJ1-5; d_gene: TRBD1; v_gene: TRBV19; len: 14; CDR3aa: ASSSTGGAGNQPQH
j_gene: TRBJ2-2; d_gene: TRBD2; v_gene: TRBV5-1; len: 17; CDR3aa: ASSHRAILAGGSTGELF
j_gene: TRBJ1-4; d_gene: TRBD1; v_gene: TRBV5-1; len: 16; CDR3aa: ASSLGTGGETTNEKLF
j_gene: TRBJ2-4; d_gene: .; v_gene: TRBV19; len: 14; CDR3aa: ASSGLFLLAKNIQY
j_gene: TRBJ2-2; d_gene: TRBD2; v_gene: TRBV5-1; len: 14; CDR3aa: ASSKVAGANTGELF
j_gene: TRBJ2-1; d_gene: TRBD2; v_gene: TRBV19; len: 12; CDR3aa: ASRVSGSYGEQF
j_gene: TRBJ1-3; d_gene: .; v_gene: TRBV30; len: 12; CDR3aa: AWGQPSSGNTIY